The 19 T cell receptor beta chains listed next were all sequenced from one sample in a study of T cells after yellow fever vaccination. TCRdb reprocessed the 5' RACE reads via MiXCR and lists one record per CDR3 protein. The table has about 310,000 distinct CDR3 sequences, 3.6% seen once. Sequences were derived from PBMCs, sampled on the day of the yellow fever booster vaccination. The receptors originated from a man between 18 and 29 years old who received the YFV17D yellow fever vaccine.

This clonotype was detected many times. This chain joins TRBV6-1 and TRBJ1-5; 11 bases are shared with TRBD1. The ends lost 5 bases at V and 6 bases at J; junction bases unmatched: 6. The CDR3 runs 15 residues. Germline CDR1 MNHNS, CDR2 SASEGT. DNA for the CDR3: TGTGCCAGCAGTTTGGACAGGGGGCTTGTTCAGCCCCAGCATTTT. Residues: CASSLDRGLVQPQHF.

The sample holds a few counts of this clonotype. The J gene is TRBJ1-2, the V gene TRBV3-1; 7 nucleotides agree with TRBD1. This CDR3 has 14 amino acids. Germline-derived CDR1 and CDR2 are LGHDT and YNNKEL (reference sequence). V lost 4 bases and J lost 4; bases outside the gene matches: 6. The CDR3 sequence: CASSPLGQSYGYTF. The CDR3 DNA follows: TGTGCCAGCAGCCCACTGGGACAGTCCTATGGCTACACCTTC.

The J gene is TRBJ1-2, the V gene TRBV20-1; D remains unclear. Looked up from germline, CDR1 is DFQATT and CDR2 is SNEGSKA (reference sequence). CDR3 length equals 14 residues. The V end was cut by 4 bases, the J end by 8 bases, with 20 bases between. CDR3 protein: CSATGRALGWGYTF. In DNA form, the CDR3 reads TGCAGTGCTACCGGGCGGGCATTGGGATGGGGCTACACCTTC.

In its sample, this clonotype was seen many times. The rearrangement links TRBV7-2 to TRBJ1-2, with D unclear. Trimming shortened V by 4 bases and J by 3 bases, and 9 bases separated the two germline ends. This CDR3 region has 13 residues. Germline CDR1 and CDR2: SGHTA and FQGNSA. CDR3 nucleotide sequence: TGTGCCAGCAGCTCCGCAGAATACTATGGCTACACCTTC. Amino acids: CASSSAEYYGYTF.

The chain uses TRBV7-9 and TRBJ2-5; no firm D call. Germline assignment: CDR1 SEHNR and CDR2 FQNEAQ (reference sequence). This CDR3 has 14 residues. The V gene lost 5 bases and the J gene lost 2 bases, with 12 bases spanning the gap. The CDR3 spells CASSPRRVQETQYF. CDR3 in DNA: TGTGCCAGCAGCCCCCGACGGGTTCAAGAGACCCAGTACTTC.

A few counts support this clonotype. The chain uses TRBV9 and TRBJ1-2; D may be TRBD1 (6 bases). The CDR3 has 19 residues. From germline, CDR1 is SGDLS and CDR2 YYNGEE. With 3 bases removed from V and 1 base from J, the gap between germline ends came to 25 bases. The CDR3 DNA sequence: TGTGCCAGCAGCGGTGACCCGGGACAAGGGAGTGTGGGTAACTATGGCTACACCTTC. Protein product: CASSGDPGQGSVGNYGYTF.

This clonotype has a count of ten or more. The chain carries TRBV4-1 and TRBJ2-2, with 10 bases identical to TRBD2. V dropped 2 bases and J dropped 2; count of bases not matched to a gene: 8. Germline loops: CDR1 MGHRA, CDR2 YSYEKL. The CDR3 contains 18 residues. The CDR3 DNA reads TGCGCCAGCAGCCAACCGATCCGGACTAGCGGCAACACCGGGGAGCTGTTTTTT. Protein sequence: CASSQPIRTSGNTGELFF.

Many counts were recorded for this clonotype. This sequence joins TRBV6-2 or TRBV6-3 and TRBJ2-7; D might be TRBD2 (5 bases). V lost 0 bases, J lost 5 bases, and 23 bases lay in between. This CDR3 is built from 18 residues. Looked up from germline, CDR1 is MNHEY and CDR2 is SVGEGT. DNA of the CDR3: TGTGCCAGCAGTTACTCGTCATATGGGAGAGTGGGGAAAGACGAGCAGTACGTC. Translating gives CASSYSSYGRVGKDEQYV.

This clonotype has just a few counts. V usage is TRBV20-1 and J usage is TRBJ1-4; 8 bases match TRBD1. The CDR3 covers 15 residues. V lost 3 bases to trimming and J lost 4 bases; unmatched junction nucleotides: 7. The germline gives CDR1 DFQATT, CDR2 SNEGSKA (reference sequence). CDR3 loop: CSASIRTGFNEKLFF. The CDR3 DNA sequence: TGCAGTGCTAGCATCAGGACAGGGTTTAATGAAAAACTGTTTTTT.

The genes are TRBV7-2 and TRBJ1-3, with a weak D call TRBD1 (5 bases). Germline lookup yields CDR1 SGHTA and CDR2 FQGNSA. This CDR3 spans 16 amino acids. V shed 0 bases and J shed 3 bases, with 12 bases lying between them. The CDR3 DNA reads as TGTGCCAGCAGCTTAGCGGTCGGGGCGGGTGGAAACACCATATATTTT. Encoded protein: CASSLAVGAGGNTIYF.

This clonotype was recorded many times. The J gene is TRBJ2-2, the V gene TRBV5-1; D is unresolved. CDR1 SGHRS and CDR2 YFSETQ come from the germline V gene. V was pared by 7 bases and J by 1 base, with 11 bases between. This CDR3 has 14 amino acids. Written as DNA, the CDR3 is TGCGCCAGCCAGGATTTACGGAACACCGGGGAGCTGTTTTTT. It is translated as CASQDLRNTGELFF.

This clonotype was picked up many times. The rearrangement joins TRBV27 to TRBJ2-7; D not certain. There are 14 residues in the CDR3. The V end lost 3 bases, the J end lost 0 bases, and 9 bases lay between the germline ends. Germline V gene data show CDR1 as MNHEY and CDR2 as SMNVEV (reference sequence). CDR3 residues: CASSLSQASYEQYF. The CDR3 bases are TGTGCCAGCAGTTTGTCCCAGGCCTCCTACGAGCAGTACTTC.

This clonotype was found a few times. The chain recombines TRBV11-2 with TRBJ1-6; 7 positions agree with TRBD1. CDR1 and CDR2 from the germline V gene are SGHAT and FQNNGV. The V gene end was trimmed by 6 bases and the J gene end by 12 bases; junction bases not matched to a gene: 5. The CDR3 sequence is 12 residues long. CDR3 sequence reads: CASRGTAGPLHF. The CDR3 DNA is TGTGCCAGCAGGGGGACAGCTGGACCCCTCCACTTT.

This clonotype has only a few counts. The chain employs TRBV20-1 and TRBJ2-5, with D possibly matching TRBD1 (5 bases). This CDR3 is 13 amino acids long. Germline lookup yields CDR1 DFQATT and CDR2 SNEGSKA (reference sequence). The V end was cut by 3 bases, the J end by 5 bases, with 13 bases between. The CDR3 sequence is CSASRAGRETQYF. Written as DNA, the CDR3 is TGCAGTGCTAGTAGGGCAGGGCGCGAGACCCAGTACTTC.

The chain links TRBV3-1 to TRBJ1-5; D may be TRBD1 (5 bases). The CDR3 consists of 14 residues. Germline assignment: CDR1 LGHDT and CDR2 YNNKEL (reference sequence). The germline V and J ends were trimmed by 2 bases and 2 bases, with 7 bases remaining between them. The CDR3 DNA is TGTGCCAGCAGCCAATTAGGGGGCAATCAGCCCCAGCATTTT. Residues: CASSQLGGNQPQHF.

The CDR3 region is CASSPYSTGGLGDEQFF. CDR3 DNA: TGTGCCAGCAGTCCCTACTCGACAGGGGGCCTAGGTGATGAGCAGTTCTTC. This chain connects TRBV27 to TRBJ2-1, with TRBD1 matching 10 bases. The CDR3 sequence is 17 residues long. V lost 5 bases to trimming and J lost 8 bases; unmatched junction nucleotides: 15. Per the germline V gene, CDR1 is MNHEY and CDR2 is SMNVEV (reference sequence).

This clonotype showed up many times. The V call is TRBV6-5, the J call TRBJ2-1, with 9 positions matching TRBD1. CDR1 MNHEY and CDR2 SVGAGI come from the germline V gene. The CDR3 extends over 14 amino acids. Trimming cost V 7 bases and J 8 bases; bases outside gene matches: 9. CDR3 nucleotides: TGTGCCAGCAAACCGGGACAGGGCAACGATGAGCAGTTCTTC. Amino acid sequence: CASKPGQGNDEQFF.

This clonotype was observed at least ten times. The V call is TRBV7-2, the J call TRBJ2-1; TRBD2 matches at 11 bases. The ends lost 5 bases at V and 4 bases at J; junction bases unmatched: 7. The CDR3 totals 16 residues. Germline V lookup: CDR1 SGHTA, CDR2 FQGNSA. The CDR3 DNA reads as TGTGCCAGCAGCCTTATAGCGGGGGGGTTTTACAATGAGCAGTTCTTC. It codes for CASSLIAGGFYNEQFF.

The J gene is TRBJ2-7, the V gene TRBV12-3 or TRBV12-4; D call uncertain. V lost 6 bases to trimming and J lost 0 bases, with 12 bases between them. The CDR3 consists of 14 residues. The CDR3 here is CASSLSPHSYEQYF. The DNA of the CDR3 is TGTGCCAGCAGCCTCAGCCCTCACTCCTACGAGCAGTACTTC.